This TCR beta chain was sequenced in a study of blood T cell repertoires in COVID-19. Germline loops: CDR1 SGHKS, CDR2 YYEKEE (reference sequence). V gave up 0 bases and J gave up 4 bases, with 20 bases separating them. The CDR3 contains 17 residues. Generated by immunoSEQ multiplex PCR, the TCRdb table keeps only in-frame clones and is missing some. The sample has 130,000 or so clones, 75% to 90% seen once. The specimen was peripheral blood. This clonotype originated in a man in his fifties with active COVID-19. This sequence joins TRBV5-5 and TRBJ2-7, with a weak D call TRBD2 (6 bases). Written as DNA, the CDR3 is TGTGCCAGCAGCTTGGAGGGTGTCCTAGCGTCCCCTTACGAGCAGTACTTC. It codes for CASSLEGVLASPYEQYF.